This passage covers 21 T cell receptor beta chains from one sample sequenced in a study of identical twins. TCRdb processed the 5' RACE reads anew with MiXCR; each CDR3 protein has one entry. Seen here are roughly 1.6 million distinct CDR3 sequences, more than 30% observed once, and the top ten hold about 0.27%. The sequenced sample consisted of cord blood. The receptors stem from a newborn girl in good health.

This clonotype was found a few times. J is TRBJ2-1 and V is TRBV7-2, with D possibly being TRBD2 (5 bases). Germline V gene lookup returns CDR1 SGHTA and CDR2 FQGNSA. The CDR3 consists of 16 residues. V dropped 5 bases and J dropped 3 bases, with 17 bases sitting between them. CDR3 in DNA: TGTGCCAGCAGCCCCTCTAGCCCCTTAGTCTACAATGAGCAGTTCTTC. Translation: CASSPSSPLVYNEQFF.

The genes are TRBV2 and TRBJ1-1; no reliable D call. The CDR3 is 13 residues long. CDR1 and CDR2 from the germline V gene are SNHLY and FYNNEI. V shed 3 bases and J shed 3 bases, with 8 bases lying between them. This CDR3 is CASSDWQDTEAFF. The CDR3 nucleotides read TGTGCCAGCAGTGATTGGCAGGACACTGAAGCTTTCTTT.

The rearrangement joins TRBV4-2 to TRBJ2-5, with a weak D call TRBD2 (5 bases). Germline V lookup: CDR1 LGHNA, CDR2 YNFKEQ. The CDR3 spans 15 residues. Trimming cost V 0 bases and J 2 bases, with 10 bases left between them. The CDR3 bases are TGTGCCAGCAGCCAAGATCAGCGGTCTCAAGAGACCCAGTACTTC. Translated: CASSQDQRSQETQYF.

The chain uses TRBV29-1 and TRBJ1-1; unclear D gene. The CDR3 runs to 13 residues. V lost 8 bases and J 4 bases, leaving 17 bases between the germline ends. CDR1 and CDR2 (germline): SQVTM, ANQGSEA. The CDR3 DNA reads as TGCAGCATCCGCGGACTCCCCTTCACTGAAGCTTTCTTT. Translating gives CSIRGLPFTEAFF.

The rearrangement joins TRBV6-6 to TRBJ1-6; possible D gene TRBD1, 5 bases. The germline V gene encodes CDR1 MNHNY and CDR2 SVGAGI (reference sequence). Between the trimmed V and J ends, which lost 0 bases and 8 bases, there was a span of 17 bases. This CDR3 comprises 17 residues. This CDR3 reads CASSYSGGQGAYSPLHF. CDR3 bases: TGTGCCAGCAGTTACTCGGGGGGTCAGGGAGCATATTCACCCCTCCACTTT.

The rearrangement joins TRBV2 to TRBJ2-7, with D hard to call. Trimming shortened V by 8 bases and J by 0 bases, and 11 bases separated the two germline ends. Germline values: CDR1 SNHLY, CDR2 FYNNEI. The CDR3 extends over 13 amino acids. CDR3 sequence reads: CASHRYPSYEQYF. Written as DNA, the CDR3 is TGTGCCAGCCATAGGTACCCCTCCTACGAGCAGTACTTC.

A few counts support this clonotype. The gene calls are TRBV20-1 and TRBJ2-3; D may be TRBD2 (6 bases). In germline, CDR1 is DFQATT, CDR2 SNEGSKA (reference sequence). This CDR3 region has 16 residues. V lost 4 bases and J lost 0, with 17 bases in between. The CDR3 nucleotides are TGCAGTGCTAATTCCCCACTAGCAGCTAGCACAGATACGCAGTATTTT. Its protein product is CSANSPLAASTDTQYF.

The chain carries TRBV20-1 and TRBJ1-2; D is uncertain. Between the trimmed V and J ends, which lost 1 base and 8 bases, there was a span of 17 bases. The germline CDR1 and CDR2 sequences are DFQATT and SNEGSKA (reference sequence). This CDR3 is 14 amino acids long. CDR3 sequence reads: CSARARYNNLGYTF. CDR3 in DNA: TGCAGTGCTAGAGCAAGGTATAACAACTTAGGCTACACCTTC.

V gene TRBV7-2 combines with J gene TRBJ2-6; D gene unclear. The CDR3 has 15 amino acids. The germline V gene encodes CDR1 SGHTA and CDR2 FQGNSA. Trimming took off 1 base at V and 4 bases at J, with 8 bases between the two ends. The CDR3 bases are TGTGCCAGCAGCTTAGAAGTGGGGGGGGCCAACGTCCTGACTTTC. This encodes CASSLEVGGANVLTF.

CDR3 sequence reads: CSVEGAGNTEAFF. DNA for the CDR3: TGCAGCGTTGAAGGGGCCGGGAACACTGAAGCTTTCTTT. The chain employs TRBV29-1 and TRBJ1-1, with no clear D. V gave up 1 base and J gave up 1 base, with 7 bases separating them. The CDR3 length is 13 residues. Germline V lookup: CDR1 SQVTM, CDR2 ANQGSEA.

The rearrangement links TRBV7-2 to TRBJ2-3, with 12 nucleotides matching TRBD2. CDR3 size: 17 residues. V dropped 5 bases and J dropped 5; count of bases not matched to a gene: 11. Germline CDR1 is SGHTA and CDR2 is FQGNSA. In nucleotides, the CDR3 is TGTGCCAGCAGCCTTTACACTAGCGGGAGGCCGGGAGATACGCAGTATTTT. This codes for CASSLYTSGRPGDTQYF.

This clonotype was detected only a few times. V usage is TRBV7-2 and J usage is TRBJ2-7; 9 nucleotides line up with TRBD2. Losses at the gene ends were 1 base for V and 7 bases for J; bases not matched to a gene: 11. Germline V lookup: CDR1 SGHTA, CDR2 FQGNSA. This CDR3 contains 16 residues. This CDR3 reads CASSLVGAGGPREQYF. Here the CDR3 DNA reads TGTGCCAGCAGCTTAGTGGGGGCGGGGGGGCCGAGGGAGCAGTACTTC.

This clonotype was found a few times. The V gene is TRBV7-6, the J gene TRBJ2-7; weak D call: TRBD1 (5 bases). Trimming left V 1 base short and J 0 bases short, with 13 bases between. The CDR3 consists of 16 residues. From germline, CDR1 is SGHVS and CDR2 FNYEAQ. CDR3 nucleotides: TGTGCCAGCAGCTTAGACCCAGGGTCTCTCTCCTACGAGCAGTACTTC. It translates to CASSLDPGSLSYEQYF. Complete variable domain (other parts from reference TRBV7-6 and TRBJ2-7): GAGVSQSPRYKVTKRGQDVALRCDPISGHVSLYWYRQALGQGPEFLTYFNYEAQQDKSGLPNDRFSAERPEGSISTLTIQRTEQRDSAMYRCASSLDPGSLSYEQYFGPGTRLTVT.

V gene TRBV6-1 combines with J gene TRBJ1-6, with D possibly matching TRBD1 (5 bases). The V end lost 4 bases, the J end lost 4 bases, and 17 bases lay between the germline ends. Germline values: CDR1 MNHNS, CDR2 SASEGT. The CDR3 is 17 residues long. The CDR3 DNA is TGTGCCAGCAGTGGAGGGGTCTTTATCCCATATAATTCACCCCTCCACTTT. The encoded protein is CASSGGVFIPYNSPLHF.

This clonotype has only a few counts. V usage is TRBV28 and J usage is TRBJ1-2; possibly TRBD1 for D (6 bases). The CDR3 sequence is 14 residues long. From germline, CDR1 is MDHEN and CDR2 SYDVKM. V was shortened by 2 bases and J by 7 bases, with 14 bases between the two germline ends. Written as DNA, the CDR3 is TGTGCCAGCAGTTTAATCGGGGGGCGCCTTGGCTACACCTTC. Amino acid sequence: CASSLIGGRLGYTF.

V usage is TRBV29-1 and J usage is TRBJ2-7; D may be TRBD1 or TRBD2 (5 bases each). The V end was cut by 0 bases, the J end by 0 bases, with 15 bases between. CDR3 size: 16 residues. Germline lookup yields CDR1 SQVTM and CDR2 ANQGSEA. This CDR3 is CSVEDRGSGSSYEQYF. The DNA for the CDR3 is TGCAGCGTTGAAGATCGAGGATCAGGGAGCTCCTACGAGCAGTACTTC.

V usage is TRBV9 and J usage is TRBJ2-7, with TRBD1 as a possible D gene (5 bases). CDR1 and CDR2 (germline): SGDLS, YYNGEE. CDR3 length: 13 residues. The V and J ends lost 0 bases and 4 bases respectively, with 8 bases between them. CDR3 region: CASSVGDRYEQYF. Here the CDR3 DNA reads TGTGCCAGCAGCGTAGGTGACAGATACGAGCAGTACTTC.

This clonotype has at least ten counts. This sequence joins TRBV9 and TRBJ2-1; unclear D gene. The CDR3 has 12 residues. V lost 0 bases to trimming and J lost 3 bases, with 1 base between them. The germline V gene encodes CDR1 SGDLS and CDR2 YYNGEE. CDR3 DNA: TGTGCCAGCAGCGTAGACTACAATGAGCAGTTCTTC. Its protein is CASSVDYNEQFF.

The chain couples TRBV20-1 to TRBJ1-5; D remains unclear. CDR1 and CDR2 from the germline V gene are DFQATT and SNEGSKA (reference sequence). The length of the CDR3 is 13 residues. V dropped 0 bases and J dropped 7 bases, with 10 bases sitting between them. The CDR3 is CSAREENSQPQHF. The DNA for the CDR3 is TGCAGTGCTAGAGAGGAGAATTCGCAGCCCCAGCATTTT.

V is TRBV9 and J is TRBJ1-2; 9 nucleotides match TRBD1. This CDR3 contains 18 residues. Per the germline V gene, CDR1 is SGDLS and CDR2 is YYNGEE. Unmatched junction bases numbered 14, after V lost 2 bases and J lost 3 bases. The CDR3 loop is CASSVYRDRVVADYGYTF. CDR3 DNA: TGTGCCAGCAGCGTGTACCGGGACAGGGTTGTAGCTGACTATGGCTACACCTTC.

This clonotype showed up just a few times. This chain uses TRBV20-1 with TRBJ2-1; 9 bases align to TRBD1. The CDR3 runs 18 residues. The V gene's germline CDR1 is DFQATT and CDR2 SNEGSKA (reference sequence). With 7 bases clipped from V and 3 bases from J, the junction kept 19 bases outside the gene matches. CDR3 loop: CSGSRDRASGNIYNEQFF. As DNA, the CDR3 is TGCAGTGGGAGCCGGGACAGGGCTAGTGGTAATATCTACAATGAGCAGTTCTTC.